This record concerns one T cell receptor (beta chain) sequence. This specimen comes from a study of OX40 agonist ivuxolimab in advanced cancers. Libraries were prepared by immunoSEQ multiplex PCR; TCRdb keeps only in-frame clonotypes and omits some of them. The table has 52,000 or so clones, over 65% seen once. The germline V and J ends were trimmed by 3 bases and 5 bases, with 13 bases remaining between them. The germline V gene encodes CDR1 GTSNPN and CDR2 SVGIG (reference sequence). CDR3 length: 13 residues. The V call is TRBV30, the J call TRBJ2-5, with D unresolved. This sequence was found in an adult with an advanced solid tumor such as melanoma, head and neck, liver or kidney cancer. The specimen was CD4+ or CD8+ T cells sorted from blood, collected in a trial of the OX40 agonist ivuxolimab. CDR3 coding DNA: TGTGCCTGGAGCTCGACATCCGGGGAGACCCAGTACTTC. Amino acids: CAWSSTSGETQYF.